This entry lists 27 T cell receptor beta chains sequenced from one sample in a study of T cells after yellow fever vaccination. TCRdb passed the 5' RACE reads through MiXCR, listing each CDR3 protein once. Of some 300,000 distinct CDR3 sequences listed, around 8.1% are singletons. The sample was PBMCs, taken approximately 40 days after the first yellow fever vaccination. These receptors all stem from a man between 18 and 29 years old who received the YFV17D yellow fever vaccine.

The gene calls are TRBV9 and TRBJ2-6; no definite D call. Germline assignment: CDR1 SGDLS and CDR2 YYNGEE. There are 15 residues in the CDR3. Trimming left V 4 bases short and J 4 bases short, with 12 bases between. Here the CDR3 reads CASSPWVSGANVLTF. The CDR3 DNA is TGTGCCAGCAGCCCTTGGGTCTCGGGGGCCAACGTCCTGACTTTC.

This clonotype showed up just a few times. This chain connects TRBV7-8 to TRBJ1-6, with TRBD1 as a possible D gene (6 bases). The CDR3 length is 15 residues. The germline V and J ends were trimmed by 5 bases and 9 bases, with 17 bases remaining between them. Germline CDR1 reads SGHVS; CDR2 reads FQNEAQ. The DNA of the CDR3 is TGTGCCAGCAGCATTTTACAGGGAGAGAGTTCACCCCTCCACTTT. It yields the protein CASSILQGESSPLHF.

The V and J genes are TRBV20-1 and TRBJ1-6; D is possibly TRBD1 (5 bases). The CDR3 is made up of 17 amino acids. Trimming stripped 3 bases from V and 0 bases from J, with 15 bases between. Germline-derived CDR1 and CDR2 are DFQATT and SNEGSKA (reference sequence). The CDR3 nucleotides read TGCAGTGCTAGGGAAGGACACCGTAGCTCCTATAATTCACCCCTCCACTTT. Its protein product is CSAREGHRSSYNSPLHF.

This sequence joins TRBV20-1 and TRBJ2-7; TRBD1 matches 8 bases. Germline trimming cut 5 bases from V and 1 base from J; bases unmatched to any gene: 16. The germline V gene has CDR1 DFQATT and CDR2 SNEGSKA (reference sequence). The CDR3 covers 17 residues. The CDR3 here is CSAPPDRDSTFSYEQYF. CDR3 nucleotides: TGCAGTGCTCCCCCGGACAGGGATTCCACTTTTTCCTACGAGCAGTACTTC.

The V gene is TRBV18, the J gene TRBJ1-5; D is undetermined. The CDR3 contains 16 residues. Between the trimmed V and J ends, which lost 3 bases and 0 bases, there was a span of 12 bases. Germline V lookup: CDR1 KGHSH, CDR2 LQKENI. CDR3 nucleotides: TGTGCCAGCTCACCCGAGGCCGGAACTAGCAATCAGCCCCAGCATTTT. Translating gives CASSPEAGTSNQPQHF.

This clonotype has only a few counts. The chain has TRBV24-1 and TRBJ2-2, with 10 bases aligning to TRBD1. The germline gives CDR1 KGHDR, CDR2 SFDVKD. This CDR3 has 17 amino acids. With V trimmed by 5 bases and J by 5 bases, 10 bases remained unmatched. CDR3 sequence (DNA): TGTGCCACCAGTGTAGGACAGGGGGAAATCTGGACCGGGGAGCTGTTTTTT. Translated, it gives CATSVGQGEIWTGELFF.

The chain combines TRBV5-1 with TRBJ1-2; 8 bases map to TRBD1. V dropped 3 bases and J dropped 6; count of bases not matched to a gene: 7. Per the germline V gene, CDR1 is SGHRS and CDR2 is YFSETQ. This CDR3 spans 14 amino acids. Written as DNA, the CDR3 is TGCGCCAGCAGCTCTGGACAGGGAAGGGATGGCTACACCTTC. Translation: CASSSGQGRDGYTF.

The rearrangement uses TRBV28 and TRBJ1-5; D not resolved. V was trimmed by 7 bases and J by 7 bases, leaving 14 bases between them. This CDR3 comprises 13 residues. Per germline, CDR1 MDHEN and CDR2 SYDVKM. The CDR3 loop is CASTSPMEQPQHF. CDR3 bases: TGTGCCAGCACCTCCCCGATGGAACAGCCCCAGCATTTT.

This rearrangement joins TRBV5-1 to TRBJ2-2; D unclear. The ends were cut back, 0 bases at V and 1 base at J, with 7 bases in the middle. The CDR3 is 15 residues long. The germline V gene has CDR1 SGHRS and CDR2 YFSETQ. CDR3 DNA: TGCGCCAGCAGCTTGGGCCAGGTGAACACCGGGGAGCTGTTTTTT. Translated: CASSLGQVNTGELFF. Filled out from reference TRBV5-1 and TRBJ2-2, the complete variable domain reads KAGVTQTPRYLIKTRGQQVTLSCSPISGHRSVSWYQQTPGQGLQFLFEYFSETQRNKGNFPGRFSGRQFSNSRSEMNVSTLELGDSALYLCASSLGQVNTGELFFGEGSRLTVL.

This chain links TRBV19 with TRBJ1-1, with D uncertain. The CDR3 runs 14 residues. V lost 5 bases, J lost 5 bases, and 15 bases lay in between. The germline V gene encodes CDR1 LNHDA and CDR2 SQIVND (reference sequence). Written as DNA, the CDR3 is TGTGCCAGTAGTTCGGACCCCCGGGGAACTGAAGCTTTCTTT. Encoded protein: CASSSDPRGTEAFF.

This sequence joins TRBV20-1 and TRBJ2-1; TRBD2 matches 8 bases. The CDR3 has 15 residues. Germline CDR1 and CDR2: DFQATT and SNEGSKA (reference sequence). V lost 3 bases, J lost 4 bases, and 8 bases stayed unmatched. CDR3 protein: CSASRAGASYNEQFF. The CDR3 region has the DNA TGCAGTGCTAGCCGAGCGGGGGCCTCTTACAATGAGCAGTTCTTC.

The chain employs TRBV4-2 and TRBJ2-2; D is ambiguous. Germline lookup yields CDR1 LGHNA and CDR2 YNFKEQ. The CDR3 runs 12 residues. Trimming left V 4 bases short and J 6 bases short, with 6 bases between. The CDR3 reads CASSLYAGELFF. In DNA form, the CDR3 reads TGTGCCAGCAGCCTCTATGCCGGGGAGCTGTTTTTT.

The chain couples TRBV7-9 to TRBJ2-7; D ambiguous. CDR3 length: 13 amino acids. With 3 bases removed from V and 4 bases from J, the gap between germline ends came to 10 bases. From germline, CDR1 is SEHNR and CDR2 FQNEAQ (reference sequence). The CDR3 region is CASSLNVAYEQYV. Written as DNA, the CDR3 is TGTGCCAGCAGCTTGAATGTGGCGTACGAGCAGTACGTC.

This clonotype was detected a few times. The J gene is TRBJ1-5, the V gene TRBV4-1; no clear D gene. CDR3 length: 17 amino acids. Germline V gives CDR1 MGHRA, CDR2 YSYEKL. Trimming shortened V by 0 bases and J by 1 base, and 13 bases separated the two germline ends. The CDR3 spells CASSQDGRWESNQPQHF. The CDR3 DNA reads TGCGCCAGCAGCCAAGATGGCAGGTGGGAAAGCAATCAGCCCCAGCATTTT.

This clonotype was found a few times. This sequence joins TRBV6-4 and TRBJ1-1; D is uncertain. The CDR3 totals 15 residues. V lost 0 bases and J 0 bases, leaving 8 bases between the germline ends. Germline loops: CDR1 MRHNA, CDR2 SNTAGT. CDR3 protein: CASSDSIEMNTEAFF. The DNA for the CDR3 is TGTGCCAGCAGTGACTCTATAGAAATGAACACTGAAGCTTTCTTT.

The chain joins TRBV3-1 to TRBJ2-3, with 10 positions matching TRBD2. The V gene end was trimmed by 0 bases and the J gene end by 5 bases; junction bases not matched to a gene: 5. CDR3 length: 16 amino acids. Looked up from germline, CDR1 is LGHDT and CDR2 is YNNKEL (reference sequence). The CDR3 DNA reads as TGTGCCAGCAGCCAAGAAGCTAGCGGGGGTGGAGATACGCAGTATTTT. Translating it yields CASSQEASGGGDTQYF.

The chain carries TRBV3-1 and TRBJ1-1; the D is unclear. The V gene's germline CDR1 is LGHDT and CDR2 YNNKEL (reference sequence). Trimming cost V 2 bases and J 6 bases, with 13 bases left between them. This CDR3 comprises 14 residues. CDR3 nucleotide sequence: TGTGCCAGCAGCCAATTGCGTACGGGCTCTGAAGCTTTCTTT. It codes for CASSQLRTGSEAFF.

The V and J genes are TRBV7-3 and TRBJ2-7; D tentatively fits TRBD1 or TRBD2 (5 bases each). The CDR3 totals 13 residues. Germline assignment: CDR1 SGHTA and CDR2 FQGTGA. Trimming shortened V by 3 bases and J by 7 bases, and 13 bases separated the two germline ends. The CDR3 is CASSFRGAGEQYF. Written as DNA, the CDR3 is TGTGCCAGCAGCTTCCGGGGCGCAGGGGAGCAGTACTTC. The full variable domain, in which reference TRBV7-3 and TRBJ2-7 provide the parts outside the CDR3, is GAGVSQTPSNKVTEKGKYVELRCDPISGHTALYWYRQSLGQGPEFLIYFQGTGAADDSGLPNDRFFAVRPEGSVSTLKIQRTERGDSAVYLCASSFRGAGEQYFGPGTRLTVT.

The chain employs TRBV9 and TRBJ2-7, with D unresolved. Germline V gives CDR1 SGDLS, CDR2 YYNGEE. Deletions cut 4 bases from V and 0 bases from J, with 11 bases between. The CDR3 runs 14 residues. CDR3 amino acids: CASSLGPPSYEQYF. The CDR3 DNA is TGTGCCAGCAGCCTCGGTCCACCCTCCTACGAGCAGTACTTC.

In its sample, this clonotype was seen a few times. The genes are TRBV12-3 or TRBV12-4 and TRBJ1-1; D gene unclear. The V gene lost 6 bases and the J gene lost 5 bases, with 16 bases spanning the gap. This CDR3 is built from 14 residues. The CDR3 bases are TGTGCCAGCAGGGCGGGAAGCGGAAATACTGAAGCTTTCTTT. This encodes CASRAGSGNTEAFF.

The sample holds many counts of this clonotype. The chain joins TRBV6-2 or TRBV6-3 to TRBJ2-1, with 7 bases that match TRBD2. The CDR3 has 15 amino acids. Per germline, CDR1 MNHEY and CDR2 SVGEGT. The V segment lost 6 bases and the J segment 1 base; nucleotides outside the gene matches: 6. The CDR3 reads CASSLRGDSYNEQFF. The CDR3 nucleotides read TGTGCCAGCAGCCTCCGGGGGGATTCCTACAATGAGCAGTTCTTC.

The chain joins TRBV6-1 to TRBJ2-1, with 10 bases that match TRBD2. CDR3 size: 17 residues. V lost 5 bases and J lost 4; bases outside the gene matches: 11. Looked up from germline, CDR1 is MNHNS and CDR2 is SASEGT. The CDR3 region is CASSPRGSGGLYNEQFF. CDR3 nucleotides: TGTGCCAGCAGTCCTCGGGGTAGCGGGGGGCTATACAATGAGCAGTTCTTC.

This clonotype came up a few times. The rearrangement uses TRBV4-2 and TRBJ2-3, with D maybe TRBD1 (6 bases). Per germline, CDR1 LGHNA and CDR2 YNFKEQ. The CDR3 is made up of 15 amino acids. The V end lost 7 bases, the J end lost 0 bases, and 14 bases lay between the germline ends. The CDR3: CASMAGDDSTDTQYF. For the CDR3, the DNA is TGTGCCAGCATGGCAGGGGATGATAGCACAGATACGCAGTATTTT.

This clonotype was recorded a few times. The chain recombines TRBV14 with TRBJ2-4; TRBD1 aligns across 7 bases. V lost 4 bases, J lost 4 bases, and 7 bases stayed unmatched. Germline loops: CDR1 SGHDN, CDR2 FVKESK. The CDR3 length is 15 residues. The CDR3 DNA reads TGTGCCAGCAGCCCCTGGACAGGAGAGAAAAACATTCAGTACTTC. Translating it yields CASSPWTGEKNIQYF.

A single count supports this clonotype. The chain links TRBV27 to TRBJ1-2; no definite D call. Germline V gene lookup returns CDR1 MNHEY and CDR2 SMNVEV (reference sequence). CDR3 length: 13 amino acids. V dropped 6 bases and J dropped 9 bases, with 17 bases sitting between them. The CDR3 bases are TGTGCCAGCAGACCCTCGCTTGGGGATCGCTACACCTTC. Translated, it gives CASRPSLGDRYTF.

This clonotype was seen a handful of times. J is TRBJ1-5 and V is TRBV19; no reliable D call. V was clipped by 5 bases and J by 4 bases, with 6 bases between them. The CDR3 runs 12 residues. CDR1 and CDR2 (germline): LNHDA, SQIVND (reference sequence). This chain's CDR3 is CASSLPNQPQHF. CDR3 coding DNA: TGTGCCAGTAGTCTTCCGAATCAGCCCCAGCATTTT.

The J gene is TRBJ2-7, the V gene TRBV6-2 or TRBV6-3; D may be TRBD2 (5 bases). CDR1 is MNHEY and CDR2 is SVGEGT in the germline V gene. CDR3 length: 13 amino acids. V dropped 6 bases and J dropped 4 bases, with 13 bases sitting between them. CDR3 coding DNA: TGTGCCAGCAGCCCGCGGGCCCTATACGAGCAGTACGTC. Amino acid sequence: CASSPRALYEQYV.